This TCR beta chain was sequenced in a study of early T cells in non-severe SARS-CoV-2 infection. TCRdb re-derived calls from the 5' RACE reads in MiXCR, one entry per CDR3 protein. The data show roughly 60,000 distinct CDR3 sequences, approximately 6.3% seen once. The CDR3 extends over 16 amino acids. Germline-derived CDR1 and CDR2 are KGHSH and LQKENI. V dropped 4 bases and J dropped 4 bases, with 16 bases sitting between them. The chain uses TRBV18 and TRBJ2-2; D is tentatively TRBD1 or TRBD2 (5 bases each). The clonotype comes from an adult who was a healthcare worker with PCR-confirmed SARS-CoV-2 infection or an uninfected control (not recorded which). Sequences were derived from whole blood, sampled at baseline. CDR3 protein: CASSHRQRGATGELFF. In DNA, the CDR3 is TGTGCCAGCTCACATCGACAGCGAGGGGCCACCGGGGAGCTGTTTTTT.